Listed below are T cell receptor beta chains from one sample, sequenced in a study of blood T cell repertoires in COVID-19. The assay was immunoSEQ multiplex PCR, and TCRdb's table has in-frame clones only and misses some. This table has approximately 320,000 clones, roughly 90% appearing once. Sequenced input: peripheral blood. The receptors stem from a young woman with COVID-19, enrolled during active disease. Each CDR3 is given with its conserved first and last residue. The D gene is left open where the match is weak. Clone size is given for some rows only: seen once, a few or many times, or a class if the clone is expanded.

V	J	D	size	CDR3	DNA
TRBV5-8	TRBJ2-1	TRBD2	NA	CASSLILGGPNEQFF	TGTGCCAGCAGCTTGATATTGGGAGGGCCCAATGAGCAGTTCTTC
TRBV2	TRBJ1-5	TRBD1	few	CASSAIHRGLRQPQHF	TGTGCCAGCAGTGCCATTCACAGGGGGCTAAGGCAGCCCCAGCATTTT
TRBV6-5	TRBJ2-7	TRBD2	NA	CASRPLGGGYEQYF	TGTGCCAGCAGACCGCTTGGGGGGGGATACGAGCAGTACTTC
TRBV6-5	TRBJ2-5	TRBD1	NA	CASSYSTGVKETQYF	TGTGCCAGCAGTTACTCGACAGGGGTTAAAGAGACCCAGTACTTC
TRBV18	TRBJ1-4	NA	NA	CASSHGRGKTNEKLFF	TGTGCCAGCTCACACGGGAGGGGAAAGACTAATGAAAAACTGTTTTTT
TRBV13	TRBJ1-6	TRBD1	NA	CASSPGTGDPPLHF	TGTGCCAGCAGCCCCGGGACAGGGGATCCACCCCTCCACTTT
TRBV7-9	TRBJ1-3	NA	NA	CASSPYGSGNTIYF	TGTGCCAGCAGCCCCTACGGTTCTGGAAACACCATATATTTT
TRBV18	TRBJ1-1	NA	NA	CASSPDFQGTEAFF	TGTGCCAGCTCACCAGACTTTCAGGGGACTGAAGCTTTCTTT
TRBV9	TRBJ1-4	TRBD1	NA	CASSTRDREKLFF	TGTGCCAGCAGCACACGGGACAGGGAAAAACTGTTTTTT
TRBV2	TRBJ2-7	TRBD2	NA	CASRKGAGAYEQYF	TGTGCCAGCAGGAAAGGGGCGGGGGCCTACGAGCAGTACTTC
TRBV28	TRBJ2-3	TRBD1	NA	CASSTRGQDTQYF	TGTGCCAGCAGTACGAGGGGGCAAGATACGCAGTATTTT
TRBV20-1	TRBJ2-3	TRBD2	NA	CSASLTSGGPTDTQYF	TGCAGTGCTAGTTTGACTAGCGGGGGGCCCACAGATACGCAGTATTTT
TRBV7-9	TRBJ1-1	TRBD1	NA	CASSARQGWDTEAFF	TGTGCCAGCAGCGCCCGACAGGGGTGGGACACTGAAGCTTTCTTT
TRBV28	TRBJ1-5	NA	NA	CASDSQGRQPQHF	TGTGCCAGCGATTCCCAGGGGCGACAGCCCCAGCATTTT
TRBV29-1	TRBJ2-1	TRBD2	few	CSVKGGLAGSSYNEQFF	TGCAGCGTCAAGGGAGGGCTAGCGGGGAGCTCCTACAATGAGCAGTTCTTC
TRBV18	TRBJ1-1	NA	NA	CASSPMNTEAFF	TGTGCCAGCTCACCCATGAACACTGAAGCTTTCTTT
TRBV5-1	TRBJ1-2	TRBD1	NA	CASSLTGGNGYTF	TGCGCCAGCAGCTTGACAGGGGGGAATGGCTACACCTTC
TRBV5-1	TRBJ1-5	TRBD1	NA	CASSLGASGQVHQPQHF	TGCGCCAGCAGCTTGGGGGCAAGTGGACAGGTCCATCAGCCCCAGCATTTT
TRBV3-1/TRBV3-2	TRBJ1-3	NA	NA	CASSQGRGTGNTIYF	TGTGCCAGCAGCCAAGGGCGGGGAACTGGAAACACCATATATTTT
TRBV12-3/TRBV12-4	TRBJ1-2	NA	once	CASSLGGQYGYTF	TGTGCCAGCAGTTTAGGGGGGCAATATGGCTACACCTTC
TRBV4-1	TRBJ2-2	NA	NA	CASRKEQMNTGELFF	TGCGCCAGCAGAAAGGAACAGATGAACACCGGGGAGCTGTTTTTT
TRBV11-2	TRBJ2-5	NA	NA	CASSLAQGMKTQYF	TGTGCCAGCAGCTTAGCCCAGGGGATGAAGACCCAGTACTTC
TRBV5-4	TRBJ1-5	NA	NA	CASSFPGSGQPQHF	TGTGCCAGCAGCTTCCCGGGATCGGGTCAGCCCCAGCATTTT
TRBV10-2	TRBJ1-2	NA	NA	CASSEWEGGLYGYTF	TGCGCCAGCAGTGAGTGGGAGGGGGGCCTCTATGGCTACACCTTC
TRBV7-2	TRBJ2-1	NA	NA	CASSLGIPRSSSYNEQFF	TGTGCCAGCAGCTTAGGAATCCCCAGATCAAGCTCCTACAATGAGCAGTTCTTC
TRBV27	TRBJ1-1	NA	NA	CASSARAPSEAFF	TGTGCCAGCAGTGCCAGGGCTCCCTCTGAAGCTTTCTTT
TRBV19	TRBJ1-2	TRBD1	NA	CASSMARTGTNYGYTF	TGTGCCAGTAGTATGGCCAGGACAGGAACGAACTATGGCTACACCTTC
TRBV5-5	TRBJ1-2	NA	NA	CASSLEAVSGYGYTF	TGTGCCAGCAGCTTGGAAGCCGTCTCTGGCTATGGCTACACCTTC
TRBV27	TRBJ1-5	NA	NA	CASSDRLNQPQHF	TGTGCCAGCAGCGACAGGCTCAATCAGCCCCAGCATTTT